This T cell receptor beta chain comes out of a study of molecular identifiers for immune sequencing clone quantification. Whole-study results and caveats: Reportedly, one cell's Jurkat TCR RNA was detected within 1,200,000 naive CD8 cells.

As to this clonotype: The antigen remains unidentified.

Libraries for naive CD8 T cells, which were made from roughly 21,000 to 960,000 sorted cells, drew on 10%, 30% or 50% of the RNA. Sorting selected naive CD8 T cells with a CD8+CD4-CCR7+CD45RA+ phenotype. The germline gives CDR1 SGDLS, CDR2 YYNGEE. The CDR3 is 14 residues long. V was clipped by 4 bases and J by 1 base, with 11 bases between them. TCRdb re-derived calls from the PCR reads in MiXCR, one entry per CDR3 protein. The repertoire includes 460,000 or so distinct CDR3 sequences, 25% of them detected once, and 0.7% to 0.9% sits in the top ten. The sample taken for sequencing was naive CD8+ T cells from blood, with Jurkat cell RNA spiked in. Stated subset: FACS-sorted CD8+CD4-CCR7+CD45RA+ naive T cells. The sequence was obtained from a human donor in good health. Some libraries in this study had Jurkat cell RNA spiked in. V usage is TRBV9 and J usage is TRBJ1-1; D remains ambiguous. The CDR3 DNA is TGTGCCAGCAGCCCACACTGGGAGAACACTGAAGCTTTCTTT. This gives the protein CASSPHWENTEAFF.